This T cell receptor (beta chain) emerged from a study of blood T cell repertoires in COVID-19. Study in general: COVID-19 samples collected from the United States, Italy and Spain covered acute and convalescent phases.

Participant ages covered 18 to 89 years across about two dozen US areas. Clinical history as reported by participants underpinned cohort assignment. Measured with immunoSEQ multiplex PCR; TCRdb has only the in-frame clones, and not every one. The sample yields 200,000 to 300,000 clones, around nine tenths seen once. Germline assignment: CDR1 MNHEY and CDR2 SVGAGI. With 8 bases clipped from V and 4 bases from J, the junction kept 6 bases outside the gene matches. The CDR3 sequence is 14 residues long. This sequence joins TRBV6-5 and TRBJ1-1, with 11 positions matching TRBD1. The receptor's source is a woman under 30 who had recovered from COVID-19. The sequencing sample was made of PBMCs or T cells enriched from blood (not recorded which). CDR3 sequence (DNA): TGTGCCAGCCTAGGGGACAGGGGGTTCACTGAAGCTTTCTTT. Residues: CASLGDRGFTEAFF.